There are a few counts of the clone carrying this T cell receptor beta chain. What it binds is not known. This CDR3 contains 15 residues. Trimming at V came to 3 bases and at J to 2 bases, leaving 4 bases not matched to a gene. Germline lookup yields CDR1 SGHNT and CDR2 YYREEE (reference sequence). Treatment indicated: approximately 10-day PBMC culture with coronavirus spike peptide pools or control peptides (ViraFEST assay). TCRs were sequenced by ViraFEST after antigen-specific T cells had been expanded with peptide pools. PBMC cultures, at 1.5 million to 2.5 million cells per well, received 7.5 to 10 IU/ml IL-2 and about 9.3 ug/ml peptide pools. This record comes from a study of vaccination and CD4 T cells after COVID-19. Study details: Each enrolled participant received a two-dose regimen of either BNT162b2 or mRNA-1273 vaccine.

CD4+ T cells that had been cultured provided DNA sequenced with the Oncomine TCR Beta short-read assay. TCRdb processed the PCR reads anew with MiXCR; each CDR3 protein has one entry. The sample lists approximately 13,000 distinct CDR3 sequences; approximately 43% were seen once. The study, taken as a whole, reports: Reactive clone data from convalescent patients indicated a median of approximately 90% appearing only post-vaccination.

This TCR was sampled from a human donor who had recovered from COVID-19. The chain uses TRBV5-4 and TRBJ1-2; TRBD1 matches at 10 bases. Sequencing was carried out using CD4+ T cells from blood, cultured in vitro. The CDR3 reads CASSSPDRGNYGYTF. The CDR3 region has the DNA TGTGCCAGCAGCTCCCCGGACAGGGGGAACTATGGCTACACCTTC.